This T cell receptor (beta chain) was obtained from a study of blood T cell repertoires in COVID-19. As for the study in general: Sources were T cells, B-cell-depleted T cells, or PBMCs; the material itself was cDNA or gDNA.

This CDR3 is 12 amino acids long. Trimming pared 2 bases from V and 5 bases from J, leaving 10 bases between. Germline loops: CDR1 GTSNPN, CDR2 SVGIG (reference sequence). Produced via immunoSEQ multiplex PCR; TCRdb's table is partial and in-frame only. The repertoire includes about 250,000 clones, just under 85% of them detected once, and about 10% sits in the top ten. The chain links TRBV30 to TRBJ2-7, with D possibly TRBD1 on 6 matching bases. The sample consisted of peripheral blood. This receptor was obtained from a man at least 80 years old with acute or convalescent COVID-19. This CDR3 reads CAWSPHRDEQYF. The DNA for the CDR3 is TGTGCCTGGAGTCCACACAGGGACGAGCAGTACTTC.